This TCR beta chain was sequenced in a study of kidney transplant recipient with SARS-CoV-2 infection. MiXCR, applied by TCRdb to the reads, yields one record per CDR3 protein. This repertoire shows fewer than 250,000 distinct CDR3 sequences, about 28% found once; its top ten account for roughly 7%. The CDR3 is 18 residues long. V lost 4 bases, J lost 2 bases, and 21 bases lay in between. CDR1 and CDR2 from the germline V gene are SGDLS and YYNGEE. The chain couples TRBV9 to TRBJ2-2, with D unclear. The TCR was taken from a male patient aged 30 to 40 who had COVID-19 and was a kidney transplant recipient. Some T cells may be graft donor cells. Here the sequenced sample was a blood sample, taken at baseline and on day 111 from a kidney transplant recipient. Written as DNA, the CDR3 is TGTGCCAGCAGCCCCCCCCCCGGATACCCTACCAACACCGGGGAGCTGTTTTTT. It yields the protein CASSPPPGYPTNTGELFF.